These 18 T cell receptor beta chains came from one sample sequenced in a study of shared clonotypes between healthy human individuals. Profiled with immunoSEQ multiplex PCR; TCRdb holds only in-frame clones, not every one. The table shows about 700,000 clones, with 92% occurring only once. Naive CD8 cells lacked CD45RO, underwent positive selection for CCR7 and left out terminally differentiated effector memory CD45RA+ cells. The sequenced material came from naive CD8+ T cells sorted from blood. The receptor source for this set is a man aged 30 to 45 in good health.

CDR3 amino acids: CATLGRRTSGSYEQYF. DNA for the CDR3: TGTGCCACCCTGGGACGGCGGACTAGCGGCTCCTACGAGCAGTACTTC. The J gene is TRBJ2-7, the V gene TRBV2, with 10 bases fitting TRBD2. Unmatched junction bases numbered 12, after V lost 10 bases and J lost 0 bases. The CDR3 is 16 amino acids. From germline, CDR1 is SNHLY and CDR2 FYNNEI.

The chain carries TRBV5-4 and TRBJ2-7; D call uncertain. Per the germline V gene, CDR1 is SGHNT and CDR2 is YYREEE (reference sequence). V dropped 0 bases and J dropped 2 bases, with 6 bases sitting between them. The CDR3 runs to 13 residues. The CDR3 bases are TGTGCCAGCAGCTTGGCAGGAACCTACGAGCAGTACTTC. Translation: CASSLAGTYEQYF.

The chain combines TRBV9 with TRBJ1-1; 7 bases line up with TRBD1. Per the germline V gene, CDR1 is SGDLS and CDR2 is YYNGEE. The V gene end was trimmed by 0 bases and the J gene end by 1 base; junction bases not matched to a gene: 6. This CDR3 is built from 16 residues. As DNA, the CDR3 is TGTGCCAGCAGCGTAGGAGGGGGCGCAGGGAACACTGAAGCTTTCTTT. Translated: CASSVGGGAGNTEAFF.

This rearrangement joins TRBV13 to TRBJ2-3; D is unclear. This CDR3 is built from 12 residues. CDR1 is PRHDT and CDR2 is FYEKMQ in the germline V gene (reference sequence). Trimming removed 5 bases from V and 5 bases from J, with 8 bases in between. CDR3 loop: CASSPVGDTQYF. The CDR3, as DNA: TGTGCCAGCAGCCCCGTCGGAGATACGCAGTATTTT.

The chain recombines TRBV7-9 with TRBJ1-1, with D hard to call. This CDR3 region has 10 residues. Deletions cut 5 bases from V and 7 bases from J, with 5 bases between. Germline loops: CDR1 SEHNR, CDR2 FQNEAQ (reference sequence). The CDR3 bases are TGTGCCAGCAGCGATTTTGAAGCTTTCTTT. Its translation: CASSDFEAFF.

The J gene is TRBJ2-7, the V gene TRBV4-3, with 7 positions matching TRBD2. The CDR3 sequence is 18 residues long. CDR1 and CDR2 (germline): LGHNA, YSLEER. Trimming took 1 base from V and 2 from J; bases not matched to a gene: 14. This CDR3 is CASSQARQLGLAAYEQYF. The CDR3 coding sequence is TGCGCCAGCAGCCAAGCCCGACAACTGGGGCTAGCGGCCTACGAGCAGTACTTC.

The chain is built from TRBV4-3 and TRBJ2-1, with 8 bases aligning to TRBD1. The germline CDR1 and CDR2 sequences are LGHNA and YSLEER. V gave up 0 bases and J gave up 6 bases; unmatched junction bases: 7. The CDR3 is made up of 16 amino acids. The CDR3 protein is CASSQDSGGAGNEQFF. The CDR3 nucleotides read TGCGCCAGCAGCCAAGATTCAGGGGGCGCGGGCAATGAGCAGTTCTTC.

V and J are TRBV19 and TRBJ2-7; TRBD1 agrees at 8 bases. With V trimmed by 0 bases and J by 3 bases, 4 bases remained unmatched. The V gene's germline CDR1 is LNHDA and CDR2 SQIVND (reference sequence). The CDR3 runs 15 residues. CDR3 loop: CASSIEGQDIYEQYF. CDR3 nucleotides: TGTGCCAGTAGTATAGAGGGACAGGATATCTACGAGCAGTACTTC.

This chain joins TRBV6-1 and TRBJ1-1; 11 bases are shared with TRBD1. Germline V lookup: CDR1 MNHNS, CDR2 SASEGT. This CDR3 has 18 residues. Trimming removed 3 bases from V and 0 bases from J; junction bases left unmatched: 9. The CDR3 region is CASSEWTGGALVNTEAFF. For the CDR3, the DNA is TGTGCCAGCAGTGAGTGGACAGGGGGCGCATTGGTGAACACTGAAGCTTTCTTT.

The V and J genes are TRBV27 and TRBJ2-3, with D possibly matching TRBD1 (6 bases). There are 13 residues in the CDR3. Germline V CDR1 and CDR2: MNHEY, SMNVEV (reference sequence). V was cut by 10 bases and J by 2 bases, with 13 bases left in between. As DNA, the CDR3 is TGTGCCATTTCGGCAGGGGTCACAGATACGCAGTATTTT. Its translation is CAISAGVTDTQYF.

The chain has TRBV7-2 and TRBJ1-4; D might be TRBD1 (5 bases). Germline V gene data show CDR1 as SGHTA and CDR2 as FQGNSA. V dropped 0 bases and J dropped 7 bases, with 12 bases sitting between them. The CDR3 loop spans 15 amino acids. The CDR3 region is CASSLAGRYGEKLFF. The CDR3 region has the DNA TGTGCCAGCAGCTTAGCGGGGCGCTATGGTGAAAAACTGTTTTTT.

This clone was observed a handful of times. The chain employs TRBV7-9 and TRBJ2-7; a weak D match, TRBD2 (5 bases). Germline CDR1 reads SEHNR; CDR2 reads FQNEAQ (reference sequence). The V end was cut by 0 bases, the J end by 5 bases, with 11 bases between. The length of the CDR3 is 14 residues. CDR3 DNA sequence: TGTGCCAGCAGCTTAGCCGGGGATCTAAACGAGCAGTACTTC. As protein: CASSLAGDLNEQYF.

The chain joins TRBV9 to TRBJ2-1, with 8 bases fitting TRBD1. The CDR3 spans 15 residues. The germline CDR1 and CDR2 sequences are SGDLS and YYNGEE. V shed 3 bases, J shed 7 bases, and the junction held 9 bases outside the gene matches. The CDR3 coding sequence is TGTGCCAGCAGCGCCGAGGGACAGGACGGGAATGAGCAGTTCTTC. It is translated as CASSAEGQDGNEQFF. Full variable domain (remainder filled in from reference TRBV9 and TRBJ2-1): DSGVTQTPKHLITATGQRVTLRCSPRSGDLSVYWYQQSLDQGLQFLIQYYNGEERAKGNILERFSAQQFPDLHSELNLSSLELGDSALYFCASSAEGQDGNEQFFGPGTRLTVL.

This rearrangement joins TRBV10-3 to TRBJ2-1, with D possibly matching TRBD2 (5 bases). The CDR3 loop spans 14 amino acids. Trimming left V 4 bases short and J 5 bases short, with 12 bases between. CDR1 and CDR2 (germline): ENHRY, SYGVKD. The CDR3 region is CAISAREANNEQFF. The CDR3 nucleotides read TGTGCCATCAGTGCCCGGGAAGCGAACAATGAGCAGTTCTTC.

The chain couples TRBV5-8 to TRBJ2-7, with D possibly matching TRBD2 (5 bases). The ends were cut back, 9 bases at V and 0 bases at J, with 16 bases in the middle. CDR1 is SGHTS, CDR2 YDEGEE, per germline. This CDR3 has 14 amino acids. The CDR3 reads CATSSRAISYEQYF. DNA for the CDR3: TGTGCCACTTCCTCGCGGGCAATCTCCTACGAGCAGTACTTC.

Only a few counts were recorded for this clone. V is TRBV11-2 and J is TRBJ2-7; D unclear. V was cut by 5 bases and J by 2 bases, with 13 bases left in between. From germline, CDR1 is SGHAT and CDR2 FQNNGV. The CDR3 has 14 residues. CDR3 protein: CASSPALPTYEQYF. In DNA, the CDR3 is TGTGCCAGCAGCCCAGCTTTACCAACCTACGAGCAGTACTTC.

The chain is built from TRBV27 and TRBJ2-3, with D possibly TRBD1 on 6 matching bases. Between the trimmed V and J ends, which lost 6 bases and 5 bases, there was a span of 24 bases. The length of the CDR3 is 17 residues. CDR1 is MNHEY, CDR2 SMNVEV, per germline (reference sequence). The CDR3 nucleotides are TGTGCCAGCAGGCTCCACAGGGAATACCCGGTAGGAGATACGCAGTATTTT. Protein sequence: CASRLHREYPVGDTQYF.

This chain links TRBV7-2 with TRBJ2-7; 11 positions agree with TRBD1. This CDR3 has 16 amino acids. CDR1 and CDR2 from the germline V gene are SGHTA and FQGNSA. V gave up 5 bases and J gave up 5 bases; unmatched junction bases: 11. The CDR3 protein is CASSRRDRGLLDEQYF. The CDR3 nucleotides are TGTGCCAGCAGCCGAAGGGACAGGGGGTTATTAGACGAGCAGTACTTC.